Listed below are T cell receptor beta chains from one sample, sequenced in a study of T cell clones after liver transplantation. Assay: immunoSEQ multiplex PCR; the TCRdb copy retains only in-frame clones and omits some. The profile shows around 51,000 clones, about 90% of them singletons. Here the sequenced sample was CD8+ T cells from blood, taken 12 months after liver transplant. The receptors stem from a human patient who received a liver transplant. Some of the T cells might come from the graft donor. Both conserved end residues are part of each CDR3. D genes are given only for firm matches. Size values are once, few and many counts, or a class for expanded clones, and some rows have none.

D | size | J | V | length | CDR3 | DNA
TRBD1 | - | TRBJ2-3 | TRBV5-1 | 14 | CASSWTGATDTQYF | TGCGCCAGCAGTTGGACAGGGGCCACAGATACGCAGTATTTT
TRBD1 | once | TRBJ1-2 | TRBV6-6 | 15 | CASTDGTVLNYGYTF | TGTGCCAGCACCGATGGGACAGTCCTCAACTATGGCTACACCTTC
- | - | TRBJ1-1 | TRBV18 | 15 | CASSSFWTVNTEAFF | TGTGCCAGCTCGTCATTTTGGACAGTGAATACTGAAGCTTTCTTT
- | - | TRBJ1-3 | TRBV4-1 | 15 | CASSQDSGTGNTIYF | TGCGCCAGCAGCCAAGATTCGGGAACTGGAAACACCATATATTTT
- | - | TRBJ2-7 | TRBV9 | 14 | CASSVAPSGYEQYF | TGTGCCAGCAGCGTAGCCCCGTCCGGGTACGAGCAGTACTTC
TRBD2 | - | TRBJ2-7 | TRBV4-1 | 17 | CASSQGRREGTSVEQYF | TGCGCCAGCAGCCAAGGAAGACGGGAGGGAACATCGGTAGAGCAGTACTTC
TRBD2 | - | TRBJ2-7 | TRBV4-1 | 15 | CASTPAAGESYEQYF | TGCGCCAGCACCCCTGCCGCGGGAGAATCCTACGAGCAGTACTTC
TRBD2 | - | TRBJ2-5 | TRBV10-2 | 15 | CASRQTSGSWETQYF | TGCGCCAGCAGACAGACTAGCGGGAGTTGGGAGACCCAGTACTTC
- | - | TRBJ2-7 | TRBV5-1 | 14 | CASSFRDGHYEQYF | TGCGCCAGCAGCTTCCGGGACGGGCACTACGAGCAGTACTTC
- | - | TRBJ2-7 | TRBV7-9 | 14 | CASSSDSPGDEQYF | TGTGCCAGCAGCTCGGACAGCCCAGGGGACGAGCAGTACTTC
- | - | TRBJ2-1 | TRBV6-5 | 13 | CASSFSGFNEQFF | TGTGCCAGCAGTTTTTCAGGGTTCAATGAGCAGTTCTTC
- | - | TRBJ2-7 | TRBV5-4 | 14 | CASSPGTLTYEQYF | TGTGCCAGCAGCCCCGGGACCCTCACCTACGAGCAGTACTTC
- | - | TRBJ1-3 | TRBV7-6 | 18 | CASSLAHRDTYSGNTIYF | TGTGCCAGCAGCTTAGCGCATCGGGACACCTACTCTGGAAACACCATATATTTT
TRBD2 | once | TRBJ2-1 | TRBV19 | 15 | CASSMGLAGGNEQFF | TGTGCCAGTAGTATGGGCCTAGCGGGAGGAAATGAGCAGTTCTTC
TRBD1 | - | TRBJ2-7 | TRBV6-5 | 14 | CASSLQGVSYEQYF | TGTGCCAGCAGTTTACAGGGGGTCTCCTACGAGCAGTACTTC
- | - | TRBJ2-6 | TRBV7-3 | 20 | CASSPLGGAPSFSGANVLTF | TGTGCCAGCAGCCCCCTAGGGGGGGCTCCTTCCTTCTCTGGGGCCAACGTCCTGACTTTC